The next 18 T cell receptor beta chains were all read from a single sample in a study of blood T cell repertoires in COVID-19 (TCRdb year 2020). Library construction relied on the immunoSEQ multiplex PCR assay. The clones in this table, taken by TCRdb from immuneACCESS, are in-frame only. Not every clone is retained; where verified, under half of the shortfall comes from an unresolved V gene, and the cause of the rest is unknown. The sample contains 110,000 to 150,000 clones, around nine tenths of them found a single time. The ten largest account for over 2.5% of the sample. Material: peripheral blood. The receptors derive from a man aged 60-69 years with active or convalescent COVID-19.

The rearrangement uses TRBV7-8 and TRBJ1-1, with TRBD1 identical over 7 bases. Germline values: CDR1 SGHVS, CDR2 FQNEAQ. The ends lost 5 bases at V and 7 bases at J; junction bases unmatched: 16. The CDR3 has 16 residues. The CDR3 here is CASSRSSTGVNGEAFF. CDR3 sequence (DNA): TGTGCCAGCAGCCGAAGTTCTACAGGGGTCAATGGTGAAGCTTTCTTT.

This chain connects TRBV6-6 to TRBJ1-1; 9 bases map to TRBD1. This CDR3 comprises 13 residues. Germline values: CDR1 MNHNY, CDR2 SVGAGI (reference sequence). J lost 5 bases, V lost 6 bases, and 4 bases had no gene match. The CDR3 sequence: CASSVQGATEAFF. In DNA form, the CDR3 reads TGTGCCAGCAGCGTACAGGGGGCGACTGAAGCTTTCTTT.

The chain is built from TRBV30 and TRBJ2-2, with 7 bases matching TRBD1. CDR1 is GTSNPN and CDR2 is SVGIG in the germline V gene (reference sequence). This CDR3 contains 14 residues. V gave up 8 bases and J gave up 4 bases; unmatched junction bases: 10. The CDR3 is CARGTAIGTGELFF. CDR3 coding DNA: TGTGCCCGTGGGACAGCGATTGGCACCGGGGAGCTGTTTTTT. Complete variable domain (other parts from reference TRBV30 and TRBJ2-2): SQTIHQWPATLVQPVGSPLSLECTVEGTSNPNLYWYRQAAGRGLQLLFYSVGIGQISSEVPQNLSASRPQDRQFILSSKKLLLSDSGFYLCARGTAIGTGELFFGEGSRLTVL.

This rearrangement joins TRBV7-2 to TRBJ2-6, with D tentatively TRBD2 (5 bases). Trimming left V 10 bases short and J 0 bases short, with 19 bases between. Germline V gives CDR1 SGHTA, CDR2 FQGNSA. The CDR3 extends over 17 amino acids. The CDR3 coding sequence is TGTGCCATTACCCTTTCGGGGTACAACTCTGGGGCCAACGTCCTGACTTTC. Its protein product is CAITLSGYNSGANVLTF.

The chain links TRBV6-2 or TRBV6-3 to TRBJ2-3, with 10 bases lining up with TRBD2. This CDR3 is 16 amino acids long. V was clipped by 2 bases and J by 4 bases; unmatched bases: 6. Germline lookup yields CDR1 MNHEY and CDR2 SVGEGT. The CDR3 sequence: CASSYPSGSGADTQYF. CDR3 DNA sequence: TGTGCCAGCAGTTACCCTAGCGGGAGTGGAGCAGATACGCAGTATTTT.

The V and J genes are TRBV7-9 and TRBJ2-4; the match to TRBD1 covers 8 bases. CDR1 is SEHNR, CDR2 FQNEAQ, per germline (reference sequence). CDR3 size: 16 residues. Trimming at V came to 4 bases and at J to 1 base, leaving 6 bases not matched to a gene. CDR3 DNA: TGTGCCAGCAGCTACTCCCAGGGGGCGGCCAAAAACATTCAGTACTTC. It specifies CASSYSQGAAKNIQYF.

This chain connects TRBV18 to TRBJ2-3, with D unclear. This CDR3 is built from 14 residues. Trimming removed 3 bases at V and 4 bases at J, with 11 bases between. Germline assignment: CDR1 KGHSH and CDR2 LQKENI. The CDR3 DNA follows: TGTGCCAGCTCACCCGCGACTCCGGCAGATACGCAGTATTTT. The encoded protein is CASSPATPADTQYF.

This clone was observed at least ten times. The chain uses TRBV5-8 and TRBJ2-2; D perhaps matches TRBD2 (6 bases). V was pared by 5 bases and J by 2 bases, with 13 bases between. The CDR3 is made up of 15 amino acids. Germline V gene lookup returns CDR1 SGHTS and CDR2 YDEGEE. DNA for the CDR3: TGTGCCAGCAGATGGGGGGACGCCAACACCGGGGAGCTGTTTTTT. It yields the protein CASRWGDANTGELFF.

The chain couples TRBV6-5 to TRBJ1-1; no definite D call. This CDR3 has 15 amino acids. CDR1 and CDR2 from the germline V gene are MNHEY and SVGAGI. V was pared by 2 bases and J by 0 bases, with 10 bases between. CDR3 region: CASSYEARMNTEAFF. CDR3 in DNA: TGTGCCAGCAGTTACGAGGCAAGAATGAACACTGAAGCTTTCTTT.

This clone was seen a handful of times. The rearrangement joins TRBV7-9 to TRBJ2-2, with 9 bases matching TRBD1. This CDR3 has 16 residues. The ends lost 7 bases at V and 1 base at J; junction bases unmatched: 7. Germline assignment: CDR1 SEHNR and CDR2 FQNEAQ (reference sequence). The CDR3 region has the DNA TGTGCCAGCACCTCGACAGGGGGTCAGAACACCGGGGAGCTGTTTTTT. As protein: CASTSTGGQNTGELFF.

The chain recombines TRBV7-2 with TRBJ2-1; TRBD2 is a possible D gene (6 bases). This CDR3 has 11 amino acids. Trimming removed 6 bases from V and 13 bases from J, with 13 bases in between. Germline V gene data show CDR1 as SGHTA and CDR2 as FQGNSA. In DNA, the CDR3 is TGTGCCAGCAGGGCCGAGGGACTTCAGTTCTTC. This codes for CASRAEGLQFF.

This chain connects TRBV7-8 to TRBJ2-3, with 7 bases lining up with TRBD2. The germline V gene encodes CDR1 SGHVS and CDR2 FQNEAQ. The CDR3 extends over 14 amino acids. V gave up 1 base and J gave up 5 bases; unmatched junction bases: 3. The CDR3 here is CASSLGEGGDTQYF. In DNA, the CDR3 is TGTGCCAGCAGCTTAGGGGAGGGAGGAGATACGCAGTATTTT.

CDR3 residues: CASSQPGGAYEQYF. DNA for the CDR3: TGTGCCAGCAGCCAACCCGGAGGGGCCTACGAGCAGTACTTC. The chain combines TRBV3-1 (or the pseudogene TRBV3-2) with TRBJ2-7, with D possibly being TRBD2 (6 bases). Trimming took 2 bases from V and 2 from J, leaving 10 bases between them. Germline V lookup: CDR1 LGHDT, CDR2 YNNKEL (reference sequence). The CDR3 runs 14 residues.

CDR3 in amino acids: CASSLLGSDTQYF. As DNA, the CDR3 is TGTGCCAGCAGCCTCCTCGGGTCAGATACGCAGTATTTT. V is TRBV7-3 and J is TRBJ2-3; D is unresolved. The germline V and J ends were trimmed by 5 bases and 4 bases, with 10 bases remaining between them. CDR1 SGHTA and CDR2 FQGTGA come from the germline V gene. The CDR3 is 13 amino acids.

This chain links TRBV7-2 with TRBJ2-7; D call uncertain. The CDR3 has 14 residues. Germline-derived CDR1 and CDR2 are SGHTA and FQGNSA. V was shortened by 1 base and J by 0 bases, with 7 bases between the two germline ends. In DNA form, the CDR3 reads TGTGCCAGCAGCTTAGACTCCCTCTCCTACGAGCAGTACTTC. Its protein is CASSLDSLSYEQYF.

V and J are TRBV6-5 and TRBJ2-1, with 9 bases identical to TRBD2. Losses at the gene ends were 7 bases for V and 9 bases for J; bases not matched to a gene: 13. Germline values: CDR1 MNHEY, CDR2 SVGAGI. This CDR3 region has 15 residues. CDR3 in amino acids: CASTRGLAGTGEQFF. The CDR3 region has the DNA TGTGCCAGCACCCGGGGGCTAGCGGGGACGGGTGAGCAGTTCTTC.

J is TRBJ1-2 and V is TRBV28; 7 positions agree with TRBD1. This CDR3 spans 15 amino acids. Germline assignment: CDR1 MDHEN and CDR2 SYDVKM. The V segment lost 6 bases and the J segment 4 bases; nucleotides outside the gene matches: 11. CDR3: CASSSNRGSRYGYTF. The CDR3 coding sequence is TGTGCCAGCAGCTCTAACAGGGGATCTCGCTATGGCTACACCTTC.

CDR3 nucleotide sequence: TGTGCCAGCAGCTTAGGGACAGGGGTCACAGATACGCAGTATTTT. Translating gives CASSLGTGVTDTQYF. The V call is TRBV11-2, the J call TRBJ2-3; 9 positions match TRBD1. V shed 1 base and J 2 bases; nucleotides not matched to a gene: 1. CDR1 SGHAT and CDR2 FQNNGV come from the germline V gene. This CDR3 comprises 15 residues.